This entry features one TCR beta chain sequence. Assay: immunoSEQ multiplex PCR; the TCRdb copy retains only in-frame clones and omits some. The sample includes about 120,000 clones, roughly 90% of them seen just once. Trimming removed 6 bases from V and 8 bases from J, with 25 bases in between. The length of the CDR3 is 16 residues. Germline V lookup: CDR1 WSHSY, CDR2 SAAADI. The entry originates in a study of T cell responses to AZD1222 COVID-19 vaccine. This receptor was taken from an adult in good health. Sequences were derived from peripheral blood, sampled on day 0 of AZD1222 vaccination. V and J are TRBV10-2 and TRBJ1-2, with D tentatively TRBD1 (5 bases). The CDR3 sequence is CASRRPSGEGSDGYTF. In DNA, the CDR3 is TGCGCCAGCAGGCGGCCCTCGGGGGAGGGTTCGGACGGCTACACCTTC.